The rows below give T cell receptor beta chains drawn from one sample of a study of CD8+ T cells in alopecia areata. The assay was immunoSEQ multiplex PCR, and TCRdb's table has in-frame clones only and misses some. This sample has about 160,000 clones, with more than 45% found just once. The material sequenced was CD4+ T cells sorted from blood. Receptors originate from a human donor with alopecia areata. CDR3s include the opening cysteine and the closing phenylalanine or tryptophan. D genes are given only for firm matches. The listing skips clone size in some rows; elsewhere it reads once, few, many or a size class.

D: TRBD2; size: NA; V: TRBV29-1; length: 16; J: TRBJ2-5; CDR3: CSARLAGENYGETQYF; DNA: TGCAGCGCACGACTAGCGGGAGAGAATTATGGAGAGACCCAGTACTTC
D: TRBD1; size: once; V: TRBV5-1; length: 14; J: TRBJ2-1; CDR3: CASTRTGGYNEQFF; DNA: TGCGCCAGCACGCGGACAGGGGGGTACAATGAGCAGTTCTTC
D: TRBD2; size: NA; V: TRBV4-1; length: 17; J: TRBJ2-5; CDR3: CASSQDGAGGLQETQYF; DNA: TGCGCCAGCAGCCAAGATGGAGCGGGGGGACTCCAAGAGACCCAGTACTTC
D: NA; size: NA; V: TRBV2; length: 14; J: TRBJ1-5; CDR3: CASSLRGGNQPQHF; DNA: TGTGCCAGCAGTTTGCGGGGTGGTAATCAGCCCCAGCATTTT
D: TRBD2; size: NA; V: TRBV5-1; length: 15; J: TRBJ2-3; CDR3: CASSLEAGGPDTQYF; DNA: TGCGCCAGCAGCTTGGAGGCGGGAGGGCCAGATACGCAGTATTTT
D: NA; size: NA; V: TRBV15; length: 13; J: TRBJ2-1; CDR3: CATSRDRSNEQFF; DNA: TGTGCCACCAGCAGAGATCGGAGCAATGAGCAGTTCTTC
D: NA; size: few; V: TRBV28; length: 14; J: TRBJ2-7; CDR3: CASSFTDSIYEQYF; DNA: TGTGCCAGCAGTTTTACGGACTCCATATACGAGCAGTACTTC
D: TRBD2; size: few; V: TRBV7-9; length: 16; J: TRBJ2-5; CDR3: CASSLFAGLSQETQYF; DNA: TGTGCCAGCAGCTTATTTGCGGGACTATCCCAAGAGACCCAGTACTTC
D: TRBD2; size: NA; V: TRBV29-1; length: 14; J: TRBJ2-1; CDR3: CSVERTRAYNEQFF; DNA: TGCAGCGTTGAACGGACTAGGGCCTACAATGAGCAGTTCTTC
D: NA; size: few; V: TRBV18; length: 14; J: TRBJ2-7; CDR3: CASSPADTAGEQYF; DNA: TGTGCCAGCTCACCCGCAGACACCGCGGGGGAGCAGTACTTC